The TCR beta chain under discussion was sequenced for a study of CD8+CD57+ T cells in acquired aplastic anemia. Study in general: CD4+ cell libraries from healthy donors averaged approximately 9.9 million reads.

About this clonotype: The antigen remains undetermined.

Profiles of TCR beta VDJ and CDR3 were generated from a genomic DNA template. TCRdb reprocessed the reads via MiXCR and lists one record per CDR3 protein. This sample has about 160,000 distinct CDR3 sequences, with 35% to 55% found just once. The CDR3 loop spans 14 amino acids. The germline gives CDR1 MGHDK, CDR2 SYGVNS. V was pared by 4 bases and J by 1 base, with 8 bases between. Overall study findings and caveats: Both patients and controls carried the same twenty-nine CD8+ CDR3 sequences. CD8+ Simpson's diversity in patients was not significantly different from that in controls.

The sample consisted of sorted CD4+, CD8+, or CD8+CD57+ T cells (not recorded which) from PBMCs. The chain carries TRBV25-1 and TRBJ1-5; D is undetermined. This TCR derives from a human donor in good health. In DNA, the CDR3 is TGTGCCAGCAGTGGCGTGGAGAGCAATCAGCCCCAGCATTTT. Encoded protein: CASSGVESNQPQHF.